This is a list of T cell receptor beta chains from one sample in a study of beta chain features in type 1 diabetes. TCRdb's table, derived via immunoSEQ multiplex PCR, lists solely in-frame clones and lacks some. The sample shows about 230,000 clones, 16% of them seen only once. The sequencing sample was made of naive CD4+ T cells from blood. Every receptor here comes from a man younger than 40 with type 1 diabetes. Both conserved end residues are part of each CDR3. Fields, in order: clone size, J gene, V gene, D gene, CDR3 protein, CDR3 DNA. The D gene is left open where the match is weak. Only some rows state a clone size, as once, few, many or a class for expanded clones.

few TRBJ2-7 TRBV29-1 . CSVEDPEPGRDEQYF TGCAGCGTTGAAGACCCCGAACCAGGCAGGGACGAGCAGTACTTC
. TRBJ2-1 TRBV25-1 TRBD2 CASSIVSKAGEQFF TGTGCCAGCAGTATAGTAAGTAAAGCGGGAGAGCAGTTCTTC
few TRBJ2-5 TRBV7-9 . CASSPQSGMETQYF TGTGCCAGCAGCCCCCAGTCAGGGATGGAGACCCAGTACTTC
. TRBJ2-7 TRBV7-3 TRBD1 CASSLTNRGPYEQYF TGTGCCAGCAGCTTAACCAACAGGGGACCCTACGAGCAGTACTTC
. TRBJ1-4 TRBV6-5 . CASSYAGLNEKLFF TGTGCCAGCAGTTACGCAGGACTTAATGAAAAACTGTTTTTT
. TRBJ1-5 TRBV30 . CAWKGASYQPQHF TGTGCCTGGAAAGGGGCCAGTTATCAGCCCCAGCATTTT
few TRBJ1-2 TRBV29-1 . CSVLSADGTGNYGYTF TGCAGCGTTTTATCCGCAGACGGTACGGGGAACTATGGCTACACCTTC
few TRBJ2-3 TRBV6-1 . CASSLRTGTDTQYF TGTGCCAGCAGCCTCAGGACTGGGACAGATACGCAGTATTTT
few TRBJ2-2 TRBV10-3 . CAISERELTGELFF TGTGCCATCAGTGAACGGGAGCTTACCGGGGAGCTGTTTTTT
. TRBJ2-7 TRBV19 TRBD2 CASSSPGTTSYEQYF TGTGCCAGTAGTAGCCCCGGGACTACCTCCTACGAGCAGTACTTC
few TRBJ2-7 TRBV7-2 TRBD2 CASSLAGLAGTYEQYF TGTGCCAGCAGCTTAGCGGGACTAGCGGGAACCTACGAGCAGTACTTC
few TRBJ2-7 TRBV9 . CASSVTENYEQYF TGTGCCAGCAGCGTAACAGAAAACTACGAGCAGTACTTC
. TRBJ2-5 TRBV30 . CAWNLDAKTQYF TGTGCCTGGAATCTCGACGCAAAGACCCAGTACTTC
few TRBJ2-5 TRBV29-1 TRBD1 CSGQGNGETQYF TGCAGCGGACAGGGGAATGGAGAGACCCAGTACTTC
few TRBJ2-1 TRBV7-6 . CASSRTSNEQFF TGTGCCAGCAGCCGAACTAGCAATGAGCAGTTCTTC
few TRBJ2-1 TRBV29-1 . CSVSRQDYNEQFF TGCAGCGTTAGCAGACAGGACTACAATGAGCAGTTCTTC
. TRBJ2-1 TRBV4-3 . CASSPRVRGNEQFF TGCGCCAGCAGCCCAAGGGTCCGAGGGAATGAGCAGTTCTTC
few TRBJ2-3 TRBV2 . CASTAGRQDTQYF TGTGCCAGCACGGCGGGAAGGCAAGATACGCAGTATTTT
few TRBJ2-5 TRBV30 . CAWGDRLREQYF TGTGCCTGGGGAGACCGATTACGGGAGCAGTACTTC
few TRBJ1-2 TRBV30 . CAWSNTGPFESANYGYTF TGTGCCTGGAGCAATACCGGACCGTTTGAATCTGCTAACTATGGCTACACCTTC
. TRBJ2-5 TRBV29-1 . CSVFPPPGGETQYF TGCAGCGTTTTCCCTCCGCCCGGAGGAGAGACCCAGTACTTC
few TRBJ2-1 TRBV23-1 . CASSQGAEQFF TGCGCCAGCAGTCAGGGGGCTGAGCAGTTCTTC
. TRBJ2-7 TRBV13 . CASSSNAYEQYF TGTGCCAGCAGCTCCAACGCCTACGAGCAGTACTTC
. TRBJ2-1 TRBV9 . CASSVERDNYNEQFF TGTGCCAGCAGCGTAGAGCGGGACAACTACAATGAGCAGTTCTTC
. TRBJ2-2 TRBV7-3 . CASSLQGTNTGELFF TGTGCCAGCAGCTTACAGGGGACGAACACCGGGGAGCTGTTTTTT
few TRBJ2-1 TRBV28 . CASSSTYKQFF TGTGCCAGCAGTTCGACATATAAGCAGTTCTTC
. TRBJ2-5 TRBV14 TRBD2 CASSRNSGRGTQYF TGTGCCAGCAGCCGGAATAGCGGGAGAGGGACCCAGTACTTC
. TRBJ2-2 TRBV7-9 TRBD2 CASSPAGLAITGELFF TGTGCCAGCAGCCCCGCGGGACTAGCGATCACCGGGGAGCTGTTTTTT
. TRBJ1-1 TRBV18 . CASSPQVRGAEAFF TGTGCCAGCTCACCACAAGTCAGGGGAGCTGAAGCTTTCTTT